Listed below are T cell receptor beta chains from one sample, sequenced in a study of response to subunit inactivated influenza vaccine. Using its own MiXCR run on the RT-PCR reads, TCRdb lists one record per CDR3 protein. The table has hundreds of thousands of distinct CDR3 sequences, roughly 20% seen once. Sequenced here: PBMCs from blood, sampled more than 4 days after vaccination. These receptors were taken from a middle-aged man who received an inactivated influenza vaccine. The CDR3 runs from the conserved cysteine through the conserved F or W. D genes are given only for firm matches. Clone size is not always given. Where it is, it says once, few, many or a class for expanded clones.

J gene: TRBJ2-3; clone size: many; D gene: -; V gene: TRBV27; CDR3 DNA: TGTGCCAGCAGTTATGGGACGGGAAACACAGATACGCAGTATTTT; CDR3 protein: CASSYGTGNTDTQYF
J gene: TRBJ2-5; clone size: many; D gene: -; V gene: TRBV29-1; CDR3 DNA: TGCAGCGTTGACCCTTGGGCCGCCCAAGAGACCCAGTACTTC; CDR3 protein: CSVDPWAAQETQYF
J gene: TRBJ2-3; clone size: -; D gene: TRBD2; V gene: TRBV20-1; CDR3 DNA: TGCAGTGCTAGAGATCTTAGCGGGACTGGAGATACGCAGTATTTT; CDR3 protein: CSARDLSGTGDTQYF
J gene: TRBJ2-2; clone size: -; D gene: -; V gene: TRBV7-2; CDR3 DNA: TGTGCCAGCAGCACCCGGGCCCTCGAAGTCGGGGAGCTGTTTTTT; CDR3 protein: CASSTRALEVGELFF
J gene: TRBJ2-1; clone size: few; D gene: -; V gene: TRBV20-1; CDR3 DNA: TGCAGTGCTAGAGATATATTGCGGGACATAAGGTACAATGAGCAGTTCTTC; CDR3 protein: CSARDILRDIRYNEQFF
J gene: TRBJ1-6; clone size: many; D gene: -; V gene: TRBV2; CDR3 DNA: TGTGCCAGCACGCAGAATTCACCCCTCCACTTT; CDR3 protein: CASTQNSPLHF
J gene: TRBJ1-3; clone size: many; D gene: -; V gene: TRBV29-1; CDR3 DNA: TGCAGCGTTGAAAGCAACTCACGGGGGTCCGCTGGAAACACCATATATTTT; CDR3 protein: CSVESNSRGSAGNTIYF
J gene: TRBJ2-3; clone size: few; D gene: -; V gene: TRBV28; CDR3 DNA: TGTGCCTCCTTTCGGCAGGGCGCAGATACGCAGTATTTT; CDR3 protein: CASFRQGADTQYF
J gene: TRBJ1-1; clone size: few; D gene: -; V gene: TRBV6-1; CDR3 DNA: TGTGCCAGCAGCCATGGGGTGGGGATGACTGAAGCTTTCTTT; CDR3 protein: CASSHGVGMTEAFF
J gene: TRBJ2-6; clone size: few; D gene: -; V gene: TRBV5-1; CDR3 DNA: TGCGCCAGCAGCCCGAATGACGGGGGCTCTGGGGCCAACGTCCTGACTTTC; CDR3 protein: CASSPNDGGSGANVLTF
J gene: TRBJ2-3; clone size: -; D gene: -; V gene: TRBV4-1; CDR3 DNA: TGCGCCAGCAGCCAAGCGGCACTAGCAGATACGCAGTATTTT; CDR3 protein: CASSQAALADTQYF
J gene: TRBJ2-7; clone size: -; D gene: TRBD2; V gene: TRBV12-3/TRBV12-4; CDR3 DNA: TGTGCCAGCACCAGTAGCGGGAGAGGGTACGAGCAGTACTTC; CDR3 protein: CASTSSGRGYEQYF
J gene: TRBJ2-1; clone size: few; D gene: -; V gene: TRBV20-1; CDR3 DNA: TGCAGTGCTAGAGATCTTCTAGCTGGGGGTGAGCAGTTCTTC; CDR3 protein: CSARDLLAGGEQFF
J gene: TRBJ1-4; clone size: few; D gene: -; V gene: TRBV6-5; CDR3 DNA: TGTGCCAGCAGTACCGGGAATACGAAACTGTTTTTT; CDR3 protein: CASSTGNTKLFF
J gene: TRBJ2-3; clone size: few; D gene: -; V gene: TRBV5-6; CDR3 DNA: TGTGCCAGCAGGGGAGGACACGGCTCCTCAGATACGCAGTATTTT; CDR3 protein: CASRGGHGSSDTQYF
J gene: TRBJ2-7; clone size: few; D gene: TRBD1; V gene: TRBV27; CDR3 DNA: TGTGCCAGCAGTCTCCTTGGACAGGGGCGCCACGAGCAGTACTTC; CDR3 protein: CASSLLGQGRHEQYF
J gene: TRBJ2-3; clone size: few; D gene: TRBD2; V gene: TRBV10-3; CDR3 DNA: TGTGCCATCAGTGAAACTGCGGGAGGCACAGATACGCAGTATTTT; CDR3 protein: CAISETAGGTDTQYF
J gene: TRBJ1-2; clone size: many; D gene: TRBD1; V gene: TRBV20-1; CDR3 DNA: TGCAGTGCTAGAGAGGACAGGGGCAACTATGGCTACACCTTC; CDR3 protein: CSAREDRGNYGYTF
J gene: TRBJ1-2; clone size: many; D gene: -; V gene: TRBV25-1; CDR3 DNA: TGTGCCAGCAGTGACAGGGAGGGGGTGCATGGCTACACCTTC; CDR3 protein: CASSDREGVHGYTF
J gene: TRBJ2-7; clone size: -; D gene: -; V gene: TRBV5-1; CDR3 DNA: TGCGCCAGCAGCCCTGGAGACGGGAATGAGCAGTACTTC; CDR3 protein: CASSPGDGNEQYF
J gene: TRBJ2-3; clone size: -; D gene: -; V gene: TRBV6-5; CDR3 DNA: TGTGCCAGCAGTAACCGGGACATACACACAGATACGCAGTATTTT; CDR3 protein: CASSNRDIHTDTQYF
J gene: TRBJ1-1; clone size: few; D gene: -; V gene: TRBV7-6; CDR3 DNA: TGTGCCAGCAGCCATGGGATGAACACTGAAGCTTTCTTT; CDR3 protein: CASSHGMNTEAFF
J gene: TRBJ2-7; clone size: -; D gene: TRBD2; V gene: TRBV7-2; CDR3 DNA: TGTGCCAGCAGCTGGGACTATAGCTCCTACGAGCAGTACTTC; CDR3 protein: CASSWDYSSYEQYF
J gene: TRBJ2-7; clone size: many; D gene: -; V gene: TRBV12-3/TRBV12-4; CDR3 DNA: TGTGCCAGCAGTTTCCAGGCCTCTCCTTCCTACGAGCAGTACTTC; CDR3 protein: CASSFQASPSYEQYF
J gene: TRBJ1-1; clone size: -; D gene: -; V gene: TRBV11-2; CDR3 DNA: TGTGCCAGCAGCTTATCAAAACGGGGAGCTTTCTTT; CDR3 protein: CASSLSKRGAFF
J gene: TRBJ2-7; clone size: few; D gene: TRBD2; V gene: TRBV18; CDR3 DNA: TGTGCCAGCTCACGAAACACGGGACTAGCGCGGACCTACGAGCAGTACTTC; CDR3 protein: CASSRNTGLARTYEQYF
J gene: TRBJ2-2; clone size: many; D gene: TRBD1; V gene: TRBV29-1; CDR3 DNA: TGCAGCGCCAGGACAGGGCCCACCGGGGAGCTGTTTTTT; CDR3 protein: CSARTGPTGELFF
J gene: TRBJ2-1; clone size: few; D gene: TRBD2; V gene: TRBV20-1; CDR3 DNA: TGCAGTGCTGGGACTAGCGGGAGACCCGAGCAGTTCTTC; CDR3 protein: CSAGTSGRPEQFF
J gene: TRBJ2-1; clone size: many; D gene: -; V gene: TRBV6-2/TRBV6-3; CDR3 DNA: TGTGCCAGCAGTTACCAGGTTGGGAGGTTCTCCTACAATGAGCAGTTCTTC; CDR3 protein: CASSYQVGRFSYNEQFF
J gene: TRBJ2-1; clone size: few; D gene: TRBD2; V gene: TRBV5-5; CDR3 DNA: TGTGCCAGCAGCTTGGGAGCGGGAGTGTTCTACAATGAGCAGTTCTTC; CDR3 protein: CASSLGAGVFYNEQFF
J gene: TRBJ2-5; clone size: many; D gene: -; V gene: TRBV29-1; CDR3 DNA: TGCAGCGCTGGGGACTGGGAGACCCAGTACTTC; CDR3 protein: CSAGDWETQYF
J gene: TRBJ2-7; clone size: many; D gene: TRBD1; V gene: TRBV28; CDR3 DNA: TGTGCCAGCAGTTTCTCCGGGACAGGGTCCTACGAGCAGTACTTC; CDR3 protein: CASSFSGTGSYEQYF
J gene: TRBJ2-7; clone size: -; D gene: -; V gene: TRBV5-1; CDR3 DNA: TGCGCCAGCAGCTTGTCGTACTCCAACGGCGAGCAGTACTTC; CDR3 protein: CASSLSYSNGEQYF
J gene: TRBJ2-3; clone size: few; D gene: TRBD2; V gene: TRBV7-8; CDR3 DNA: TGTGCCAGCAGCCCCGAGGGACTAGCCGAAGATACGCAGTATTTT; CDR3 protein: CASSPEGLAEDTQYF
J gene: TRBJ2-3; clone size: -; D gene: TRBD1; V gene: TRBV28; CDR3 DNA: TGTGCCAGCAGATCTAACAGGGGGACCCAAAGCACAGATACGCAGTATTTT; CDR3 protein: CASRSNRGTQSTDTQYF
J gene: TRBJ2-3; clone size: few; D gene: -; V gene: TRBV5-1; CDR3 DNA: TGCGCCAGCAGCTTGGCCGCGAAGGGAACAGATACGCAGTATTTT; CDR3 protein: CASSLAAKGTDTQYF
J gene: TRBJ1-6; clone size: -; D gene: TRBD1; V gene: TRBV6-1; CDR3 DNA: TGTGCCAGCATGGTGGAGGGGGCATATAATTCACCCCTCCACTTT; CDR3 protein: CASMVEGAYNSPLHF